This T cell receptor (beta chain) was profiled in a study of post-analysis software for immune sequencing data. cDNA libraries of TCR beta carried unique molecular identifiers. Out of 1 to 10 million T cells, 480,000 or so cDNA molecules were generated. Via MiXCR, TCRdb re-called the PCR reads, giving one row per CDR3 protein. The sample lists hundreds of thousands of distinct CDR3 sequences; 55% to 60% were seen once. The CDR3 sequence is 13 residues long. Germline lookup yields CDR1 DFQATT and CDR2 SNEGSKA (reference sequence). The ends lost 3 bases at V and 0 bases at J; junction bases unmatched: 0. The table lists this clonotype with a few counts. Its antigen is undetermined. Study-level results: There were five or six TRBV segments more frequent in patients than controls, and TRBV5-6, TRBV5-1 and TRBV20-1 were among them. Comparison with controls showed significantly lower normalized Chao1 diversity in multiple sclerosis patients.

The sample was blood. The chain has TRBV20-1 and TRBJ2-3, with 7 bases aligning to TRBD1. The receptor comes from a girl aged 2 to 10 with multiple sclerosis. This chain's CDR3 is CSARTGSTDTQYF. The DNA of the CDR3 is TGCAGTGCTAGGACAGGGAGCACAGATACGCAGTATTTT.